This entry lists 3 T cell receptor beta chains sequenced from one sample in a study of shared clonotypes between healthy human individuals (dated by TCRdb to the early 2020s). Library creation used the immunoSEQ multiplex PCR assay. TCRdb carries this immuneACCESS record with in-frame sequences only. Its versions omit some clonotypes, under half of them owing to an unresolved V gene in the studies checked, with the rest unexplained. Present in this sample are about 1.1 million clones, 70% to 85% of which were seen just once. The ten top clones hold roughly 0.83% of the sample. Sequenced: memory CD4+ T cells from PBMCs. Reading the label with the study, this specimen's cell subset or site is: CD45RA-negative fraction. The receptors originated from a young man in good health. Some clones in this sample may be carry-over from other donors' samples.

This clone appeared many times. V usage is TRBV15 and J usage is TRBJ2-5; 15 nucleotides align to TRBD2. The CDR3 extends over 16 amino acids. The ends lost 8 bases at V and 3 bases at J; junction bases unmatched: 7. CDR1 and CDR2 (germline): LNHNV, YYDKDF (reference sequence). The CDR3 loop reads CATSPGLAGGKETQYF. CDR3 DNA: TGTGCCACCTCCCCGGGACTAGCGGGAGGAAAAGAGACCCAGTACTTC.

The chain uses TRBV11-1 and TRBJ1-1; D is unresolved. The CDR3 totals 11 residues. In germline, CDR1 is SGHAT, CDR2 FQDESV (reference sequence). Trimming removed 4 bases from V and 8 bases from J, with 8 bases in between. The CDR3 loop reads CASSSWEEAFF. In nucleotides, the CDR3 is TGTGCCAGCAGCTCTTGGGAAGAAGCTTTCTTT.

J is TRBJ1-1 and V is TRBV28; a possible D gene is TRBD1 (6 bases). The CDR3 has 15 residues. V was shortened by 5 bases and J by 0 bases, with 13 bases between the two germline ends. Germline lookup yields CDR1 MDHEN and CDR2 SYDVKM. The CDR3 sequence is CASSLIGQLNTEAFF. The CDR3 DNA reads TGTGCCAGCAGTCTTATAGGACAGCTGAACACTGAAGCTTTCTTT. Filled out from reference TRBV28 and TRBJ1-1, the complete variable domain reads DVKVTQSSRYLVKRTGEKVFLECVQDMDHENMFWYRQDPGLGLRLIYFSYDVKMKEKGDIPEGYSVSREKKERFSLILESASTNQTSMYLCASSLIGQLNTEAFFGQGTRLTVV.